This section outlines one T cell receptor beta chain sequence together with its context. This entry belongs to a study of cytomegalovirus exposure and HLA in healthy donors. Sequenced by immunoSEQ multiplex PCR; TCRdb stores in-frame clones only, minus some. The sample yields some 170,000 clones, roughly nine tenths seen once. CDR1 is SQVTM, CDR2 ANQGSEA, per germline. The V and J ends lost 4 bases and 4 bases respectively, with 10 bases between them. The CDR3 consists of 12 residues. The V call is TRBV29-1, the J call TRBJ1-1, with a tentative D call TRBD1 (5 bases). The sample consisted of PBMCs. This clonotype originated in a man between 25 and 39 years old in good health and CMV-seropositive. The CDR3 is CSVAEGRTEAFF. CDR3 DNA: TGCAGCGTTGCCGAGGGGCGCACTGAAGCTTTCTTT.